This T cell receptor (beta chain) was sequenced for a study of blood T cell repertoires in COVID-19. Clones were read by immunoSEQ multiplex PCR, and TCRdb kept only the in-frame ones, dropping some. Of 120,000 or so clones listed, 70% to 90% are singletons. Trimming at V came to 4 bases and at J to 4 bases, leaving 12 bases not matched to a gene. The CDR3 runs 16 residues. Germline assignment: CDR1 SGHDN and CDR2 FVKESK. This TCR derives from a woman older than 75 with acute or convalescent COVID-19. The rearrangement joins TRBV14 to TRBJ2-7; TRBD2 agrees at 8 bases. The material sequenced was peripheral blood. CDR3 residues: CASSPVFGRASYEQYF. The CDR3 DNA is TGTGCCAGCAGCCCCGTTTTCGGGAGGGCGTCTTACGAGCAGTACTTC.